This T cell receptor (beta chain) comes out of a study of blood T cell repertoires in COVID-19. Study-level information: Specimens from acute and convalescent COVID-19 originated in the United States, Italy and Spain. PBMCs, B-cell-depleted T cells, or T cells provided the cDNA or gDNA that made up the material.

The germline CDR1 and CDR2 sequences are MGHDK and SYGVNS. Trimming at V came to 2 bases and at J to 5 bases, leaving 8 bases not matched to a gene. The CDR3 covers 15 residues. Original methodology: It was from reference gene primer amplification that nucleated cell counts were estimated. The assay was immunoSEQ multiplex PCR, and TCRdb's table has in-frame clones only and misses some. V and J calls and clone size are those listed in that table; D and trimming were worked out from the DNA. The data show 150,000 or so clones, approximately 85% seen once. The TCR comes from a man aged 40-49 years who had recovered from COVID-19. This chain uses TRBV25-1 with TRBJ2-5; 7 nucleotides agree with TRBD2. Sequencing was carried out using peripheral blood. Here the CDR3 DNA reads TGTGCCAGCAGTGAAGAGGGCGGGAGAAGCGAGACCCAGTACTTC. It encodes CASSEEGGRSETQYF.